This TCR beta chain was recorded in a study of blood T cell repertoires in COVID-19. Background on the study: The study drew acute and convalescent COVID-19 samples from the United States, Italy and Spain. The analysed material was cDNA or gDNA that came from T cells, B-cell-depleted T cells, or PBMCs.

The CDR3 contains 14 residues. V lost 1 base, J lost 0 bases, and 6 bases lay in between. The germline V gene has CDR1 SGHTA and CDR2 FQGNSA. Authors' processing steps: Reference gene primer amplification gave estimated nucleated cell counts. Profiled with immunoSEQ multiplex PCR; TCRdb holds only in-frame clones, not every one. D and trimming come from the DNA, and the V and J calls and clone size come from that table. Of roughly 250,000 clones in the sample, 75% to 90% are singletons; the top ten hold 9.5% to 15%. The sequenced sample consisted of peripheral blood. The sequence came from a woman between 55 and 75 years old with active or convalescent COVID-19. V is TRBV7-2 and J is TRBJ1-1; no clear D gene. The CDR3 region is CASSLVGLNTEAFF. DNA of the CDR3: TGTGCCAGCAGCTTAGTCGGGTTGAACACTGAAGCTTTCTTT.